Shown below are 26 T cell receptor beta chains from a single sample sequenced in a study of regulatory T cells in long-lasting Graves disease. Arm-PCR of CDR3 regions and iRepertoire HTBI primers were used to build TCR beta libraries. TCRdb ran MiXCR on the multiplex PCR reads and lists one entry per CDR3 protein. The sample holds 380,000 or so distinct CDR3 sequences, roughly 15% seen once. Described time point: newly diagnosed GD, antithyroid drugs for less than 3 months. PBMCs were the source of the RNA used for TCR sequencing. These records were also assigned to another study, of T cells in Graves' hyperthyroidism and ophthalmopathy.

The sequencing used peripheral blood mononuclear cells (PBMCs), collected at new diagnosis, from a patient treated with antithyroid drugs. The source is a woman aged 18-29 years with Graves disease.

As to this clonotype: At one end, the junction sequence differs from germline, possibly due to a read error. The V gene is TRBV6-1, the J gene TRBJ2-7; D is perhaps TRBD2 (6 bases). In germline, CDR1 is MNHNS, CDR2 SASEGT. This CDR3 is 14 amino acids long. CDR3 amino acids: CAGSVEEGSYEQYF. The CDR3 nucleotides read TGTGCCGGCAGTGTTGAGGAGGGCTCCTACGAGCAGTACTTC.

This clonotype occurred many times. The chain couples TRBV3-1 to TRBJ2-7; a possible D gene is TRBD1 (6 bases). There are 14 residues in the CDR3. CDR1 LGHDT and CDR2 YNNKEL come from the germline V gene (reference sequence). Trimming took off 4 bases at V and 5 bases at J, with 15 bases between the two ends. The CDR3 spells CASSLNLQGHEQYF. The CDR3 DNA sequence: TGTGCCAGCAGCCTAAACCTACAGGGTCACGAGCAGTACTTC.

Many counts were recorded for this clonotype. This chain uses TRBV10-3 with TRBJ2-2, with TRBD1 matching over 7 bases. The germline CDR1 and CDR2 sequences are ENHRY and SYGVKD. CDR3 size: 15 residues. V lost 0 bases to trimming and J lost 3 bases; unmatched junction nucleotides: 1. CDR3 coding DNA: TGTGCCATCAGTGAGTCGGGGACAGACACCGGGGAGCTGTTTTTT. Protein sequence: CAISESGTDTGELFF.

This clonotype was picked up many times. This chain links TRBV2 with TRBJ2-1; D gene ambiguous. V was cut by 6 bases and J by 9 bases, with 12 bases left in between. Germline CDR1 is SNHLY and CDR2 is FYNNEI. This CDR3 has 12 residues. CDR3: CASRATWFEQFF. For the CDR3, the DNA is TGTGCCAGCAGGGCCACTTGGTTTGAGCAGTTCTTC.

This clonotype was counted ten times or more. CDR3 sequence (DNA): TGTGCCAGCTCACCGGGACCGGGACTAGCGGGAGGGGTCGAGCAGTACTTC. This encodes CASSPGPGLAGGVEQYF. The genes are TRBV18 and TRBJ2-7; 16 bases map to TRBD2. Trimming took 3 bases from V and 6 from J; bases not matched to a gene: 8. The germline gives CDR1 KGHSH, CDR2 LQKENI. This CDR3 is built from 17 residues. Based on the CDR3 plus reference TRBV18 and TRBJ2-7, the full variable domain is NAGVMQNPRHLVRRRGQEARLRCSPMKGHSHVYWYRQLPEEGLKFMVYLQKENIIDESGMPKERFSAEFPKEGPSILRIQQVVRGDSAAYFCASSPGPGLAGGVEQYFGPGTRLTVT.

Ten or more counts support this clonotype. The chain combines TRBV7-8 with TRBJ2-5; the D is unclear. This CDR3 is 14 amino acids long. V dropped 0 bases and J dropped 4 bases, with 9 bases sitting between them. Germline CDR1 SGHVS, CDR2 FQNEAQ. The CDR3 protein is CASSLARPTETQYF. CDR3 DNA sequence: TGTGCCAGCAGCTTAGCGAGACCGACAGAGACCCAGTACTTC. The full variable domain, rest sourced from reference TRBV7-8 and TRBJ2-5, is GAGVSQSPRYKVAKRGQDVALRCDPISGHVSLFWYQQALGQGPEFLTYFQNEAQLDKSGLPSDRFFAERPEGSVSTLKIQRTQQEDSAVYLCASSLARPTETQYFGPGTRLLVL.

This clonotype was picked up many times. This chain connects TRBV27 to TRBJ2-7; 9 bases are a match to TRBD1. The V and J ends lost 4 bases and 1 base, in that order; junction bases with no gene match: 2. CDR3 size: 14 residues. Germline lookup yields CDR1 MNHEY and CDR2 SMNVEV (reference sequence). The CDR3 region is CASSYGTGSYEQYF. The CDR3 bases are TGTGCCAGCAGTTACGGGACAGGGTCCTACGAGCAGTACTTC.

There are many counts of this clonotype. The V gene is TRBV20-1, the J gene TRBJ2-5; 10 nucleotides agree with TRBD2. Trimming cost V 4 bases and J 0 bases; bases outside gene matches: 2. This CDR3 is built from 14 residues. Germline lookup yields CDR1 DFQATT and CDR2 SNEGSKA (reference sequence). For the CDR3, the DNA is TGCAGTGCTACCGGGACTAGCGACCAAGAGACCCAGTACTTC. Translation: CSATGTSDQETQYF.

Only a few counts were recorded for this clonotype. This rearrangement joins TRBV5-1 to TRBJ2-2; 13 nucleotides match TRBD2. Losses at the gene ends were 5 bases for V and 2 bases for J; bases not matched to a gene: 6. CDR1 and CDR2 (germline): SGHRS, YFSETQ. There are 17 residues in the CDR3. CDR3 nucleotide sequence: TGCGCCAGCAGTTGGACTAGCGGGGGCCAAAACACCGGGGAGCTGTTTTTT. Translation gives CASSWTSGGQNTGELFF. Complete variable domain (other parts from reference TRBV5-1 and TRBJ2-2): KAGVTQTPRYLIKTRGQQVTLSCSPISGHRSVSWYQQTPGQGLQFLFEYFSETQRNKGNFPGRFSGRQFSNSRSEMNVSTLELGDSALYLCASSWTSGGQNTGELFFGEGSRLTVL.

This clonotype was found a few times. This may be a read error, as it is one base from a much larger clone. Likely a read error: the CDR3 ends without its conserved phenylalanine or tryptophan. This chain links TRBV28 with TRBJ1-5, with unresolved D. Trimming removed 2 bases from V and 1 base from J, with 15 bases in between. CDR1 MDHEN and CDR2 SYDVKM come from the germline V gene. The CDR3 extends over 17 amino acids. This CDR3 reads CASSLKISVSSNQPQHS. The DNA of the CDR3 is TGTGCCAGCAGTTTAAAGATCTCAGTTAGCAGCAATCAGCCCCAGCATTCT.

This clonotype has only a few counts. The chain employs TRBV6-9 and TRBJ2-1, with D perhaps being TRBD1 or TRBD2 (5 bases each). The CDR3 has 13 residues. Germline-derived CDR1 and CDR2 are MNHGY and SVAAGI. Trimming took off 4 bases at V and 5 bases at J, with 9 bases between the two ends. CDR3 region: CASSWGNDNEQFF. CDR3 sequence (DNA): TGTGCCAGCAGTTGGGGGAACGACAATGAGCAGTTCTTC.

This clonotype was seen a few times. An end of the junction does not agree with germline; a read error may underlie this. V gene TRBV5-5 combines with J gene TRBJ2-4; the D gene is possibly TRBD2 (5 bases). This CDR3 is built from 15 residues. Per the germline V gene, CDR1 is SGHKS and CDR2 is YYEKEE (reference sequence). In DNA form, the CDR3 reads TGTGCCAGCAGCTTGGGACCGGAGGCCAAAACCATTCAGTACTTC. It translates to CASSLGPEAKTIQYF.

This clonotype appeared many times. This chain uses TRBV5-6 with TRBJ2-7; 7 bases agree with TRBD1. J gave up 6 bases and V 0 bases, and 3 bases lay outside the gene matches. Per the germline V gene, CDR1 is SGHDT and CDR2 is YYEEEE. This CDR3 spans 13 amino acids. The CDR3 spells CASSLAGQTEQYF. The CDR3 region has the DNA TGTGCCAGCAGCTTGGCGGGACAGACCGAGCAGTACTTC.

This clonotype was seen at least ten times. This chain links TRBV18 with TRBJ1-1; 10 bases are a match to TRBD1. This CDR3 is built from 14 residues. Trimming took 8 bases from V and 4 from J; bases not matched to a gene: 7. CDR1 KGHSH and CDR2 LQKENI come from the germline V gene. CDR3: CASSRDRGGTEAFF. The CDR3, as DNA: TGTGCCAGCAGTAGGGACAGGGGCGGCACTGAAGCTTTCTTT.

This clonotype appeared many times. The chain employs TRBV20-1 and TRBJ2-3; 8 bases fit TRBD2. V gave up 5 bases and J gave up 4 bases; unmatched junction bases: 11. Germline loops: CDR1 DFQATT, CDR2 SNEGSKA (reference sequence). The CDR3 runs 15 residues. Here the CDR3 reads CSALRGGRWADTQYF. CDR3 nucleotide sequence: TGCAGTGCTCTTCGGGGCGGGAGGTGGGCAGATACGCAGTATTTT.

This clonotype showed up many times. CDR3 DNA: TGTGCCAGCAGTTACCAGGGACAGAATAATTCACCCCTCCACTTT. Translated: CASSYQGQNNSPLHF. This chain uses TRBV6-5 with TRBJ1-6; 7 bases line up with TRBD1. Trimming removed 2 bases from V and 5 bases from J; junction bases left unmatched: 3. CDR3 length: 15 amino acids. Per germline, CDR1 MNHEY and CDR2 SVGAGI.

This clonotype was recorded once. A much larger clone lies a single base off, so this may be a read error. CDR3 nucleotide sequence: TGTGCCAGCAGTTTCCTCGGGGGGAACACAGATACGCAGTATTTT. Translating gives CASSFLGGNTDTQYF. The chain recombines TRBV6-5 with TRBJ2-3; 7 bases map to TRBD2. J gave up 2 bases and V 4 bases, and 6 bases lay outside the gene matches. CDR1 is MNHEY, CDR2 SVGAGI, per germline. This CDR3 is 15 amino acids long.

This clonotype was recorded at least ten times. CDR3 DNA: TGCGCCAGCAGCCAAGATTGGGGTTGGAAACTGTTTTTT. Amino acids: CASSQDWGWKLFF. The rearrangement links TRBV4-1 to TRBJ1-4; D not certain. There are 13 residues in the CDR3. V was clipped by 0 bases and J by 11 bases, with 10 bases between them. CDR1 MGHRA and CDR2 YSYEKL come from the germline V gene.

This clonotype was found many times. This sequence joins TRBV6-5 and TRBJ2-2; 12 bases align to TRBD2. Germline CDR1 is MNHEY and CDR2 is SVGAGI. The CDR3 totals 18 residues. The ends lost 0 bases at V and 4 bases at J; junction bases unmatched: 6. Here the CDR3 DNA reads TGTGCCAGCAGTTACTCCCCTAGCGGGAGGGCCAGCACCGGGGAGCTGTTTTTT. Translated, it gives CASSYSPSGRASTGELFF.

This chain uses TRBV16 with TRBJ1-1; no definite D call. Between the trimmed V and J ends, which lost 2 bases and 2 bases, there was a span of 18 bases. Germline CDR1 reads KGHSY; CDR2 reads FQNENV. This CDR3 contains 17 residues. CDR3 sequence: CASSQGGVQRRNTEAFF. CDR3 nucleotides: TGTGCCAGCAGCCAAGGCGGGGTCCAACGCCGTAACACTGAAGCTTTCTTT.

This clonotype was found many times. The chain employs TRBV30 and TRBJ1-1; D uncertain. Trimming removed 2 bases at V and 5 bases at J, with 12 bases between. This CDR3 spans 13 amino acids. In germline, CDR1 is GTSNPN, CDR2 SVGIG (reference sequence). Here the CDR3 DNA reads TGTGCCTGGAGTATGCCCCCTGGGACTGAAGCTTTCTTT. This codes for CAWSMPPGTEAFF.

This clonotype was counted at least ten times. The chain links TRBV30 to TRBJ2-3; the D is unclear. The germline CDR1 and CDR2 sequences are GTSNPN and SVGIG (reference sequence). Trimming removed 4 bases from V and 6 bases from J, with 5 bases in between. The CDR3 totals 10 residues. CDR3 residues: CAWMRDTQYF. The CDR3 DNA is TGTGCCTGGATGAGGGATACGCAGTATTTT.

On this clonotype: It is likely a read error: a sequence one base away is far more abundant. The rearrangement links TRBV11-3 to TRBJ2-5; 8 positions agree with TRBD1. The closer fit of TRBJ2-1 to the DNA end suggests the J call may be wrong. This CDR3 is 15 amino acids long. Germline CDR1 is SGHNT and CDR2 is YENEEA. The CDR3 reads CAGSYFGTGLNEQFF. The CDR3 nucleotides are TGTGCCGGCAGCTACTTCGGGACAGGCCTCAATGAGCAGTTCTTC.

This clonotype showed up many times. The chain joins TRBV2 to TRBJ1-1, with D possibly matching TRBD1 (5 bases). CDR3 length: 13 residues. Germline CDR1 is SNHLY and CDR2 is FYNNEI. The CDR3 loop is CAGGKESNTEAFF. The CDR3, as DNA: TGTGCGGGGGGAAAGGAATCGAACACTGAAGCTTTCTTT.

This clonotype was seen many times. The chain employs TRBV28 and TRBJ1-5, with a tentative D call TRBD1 (5 bases). The length of the CDR3 is 17 residues. Germline CDR1 MDHEN, CDR2 SYDVKM. V lost 2 bases and J lost 0, with 14 bases in between. The CDR3 region has the DNA TGTGCCAGCAGTTTACTGTCGTTCGGGGCTAGCAATCAGCCCCAGCATTTT. Amino acid sequence: CASSLLSFGASNQPQHF.

The rearrangement joins TRBV20-1 to TRBJ2-1; 10 nucleotides match TRBD2. This CDR3 is 19 amino acids long. V lost 2 bases, J lost 9 bases, and 22 bases stayed unmatched. CDR1 is DFQATT, CDR2 SNEGSKA, per germline (reference sequence). This CDR3 reads CSARPYPIRAGGPLGEQFF. The CDR3 DNA reads TGCAGTGCTAGACCATACCCTATCCGAGCGGGAGGGCCGCTAGGTGAGCAGTTCTTC.